This T cell receptor beta chain was captured in a study of blood T cell repertoires in COVID-19. Across the study: COVID-19 samples, acute and convalescent, were from the United States, Italy and Spain. Nucleic acid was either cDNA or gDNA, and it came from T cells, B-cell-depleted T cells, or PBMCs.

The CDR3 extends over 15 amino acids. Germline CDR1 is MDHEN and CDR2 is SYDVKM. V was shortened by 6 bases and J by 4 bases, with 15 bases between the two germline ends. Original data processing: Scientists estimated how many nucleated cells there were by amplifying reference gene primers. Here immunoSEQ multiplex PCR was the method, and the copy in TCRdb shows in-frame clones only, minus some. The D gene and trimming were derived from the DNA, and the V and J assignments and clone size from that table. The data show some 140,000 clones, around 79% seen once. The sequenced sample consisted of peripheral blood. The clonotype was recovered from a man at least 80 years old with acute or convalescent COVID-19. The chain uses TRBV28 and TRBJ1-4; possible D gene TRBD1, 5 bases. CDR3 sequence reads: CASSPGGMDNEKLFF. CDR3 in DNA: TGTGCCAGCAGCCCCGGGGGGATGGATAATGAAAAACTGTTTTTT.